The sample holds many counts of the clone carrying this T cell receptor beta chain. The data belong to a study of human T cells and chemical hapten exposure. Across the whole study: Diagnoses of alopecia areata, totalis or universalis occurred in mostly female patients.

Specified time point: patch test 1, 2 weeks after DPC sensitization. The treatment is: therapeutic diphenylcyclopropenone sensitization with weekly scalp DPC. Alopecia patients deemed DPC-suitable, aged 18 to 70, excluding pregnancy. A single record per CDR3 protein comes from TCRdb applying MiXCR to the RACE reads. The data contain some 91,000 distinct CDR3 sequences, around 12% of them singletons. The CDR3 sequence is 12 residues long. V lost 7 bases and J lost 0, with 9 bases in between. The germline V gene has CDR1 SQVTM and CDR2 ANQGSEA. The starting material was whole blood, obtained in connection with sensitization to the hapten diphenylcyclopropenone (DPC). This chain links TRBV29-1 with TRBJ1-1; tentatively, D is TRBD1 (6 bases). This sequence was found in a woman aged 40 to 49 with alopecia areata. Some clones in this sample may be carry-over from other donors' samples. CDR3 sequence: CSAGQMNTEAFF. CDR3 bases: TGCAGCGCAGGACAGATGAACACTGAAGCTTTCTTT.